This TCR beta chain was obtained from a study of OX40 agonist ivuxolimab in advanced cancers. Across the whole study: The mean age was approximately 60 years, ranging from about 20 to 90, with over 70% of participants male. People who had prior anti-PD-1, anti-PD-L1 or anti-CTLA-4 therapy could take part, and approximately 43% had some.

With regard to this clone: Its matching antigen is unknown.

Using immunoSEQ multiplex PCR, the repertoire was profiled, and TCRdb retains in-frame clones only, with some absent. The sample comprises 100,000 to 130,000 clones, approximately 90% of which are singletons, and around 0.64% rests with the top ten. Regarding the study as a whole: More expanded clones were seen, on average, in CD8+ T cells than in CD4+. At 0.1 to 3.0 mg/kg and by week 6, CD4+ and CD8+ T cells in the blood had expanded clonally.

The CDR3 runs to 14 residues. V lost 4 bases to trimming and J lost 5 bases, with 14 bases between them. CDR1 and CDR2 from the germline V gene are ENHRY and SYGVKD. This chain uses TRBV10-3 with TRBJ2-5; TRBD1 might be the D (5 bases). This receptor was obtained from an adult with an advanced solid tumor such as melanoma, head and neck, liver or kidney cancer. The sample consisted of CD4+ or CD8+ T cells sorted from blood, taken in a trial of the OX40 agonist ivuxolimab. DNA for the CDR3: TGTGCCATCAGTGGAGAGACAGTCGATGAGACCCAGTACTTC. Its protein is CAISGETVDETQYF.